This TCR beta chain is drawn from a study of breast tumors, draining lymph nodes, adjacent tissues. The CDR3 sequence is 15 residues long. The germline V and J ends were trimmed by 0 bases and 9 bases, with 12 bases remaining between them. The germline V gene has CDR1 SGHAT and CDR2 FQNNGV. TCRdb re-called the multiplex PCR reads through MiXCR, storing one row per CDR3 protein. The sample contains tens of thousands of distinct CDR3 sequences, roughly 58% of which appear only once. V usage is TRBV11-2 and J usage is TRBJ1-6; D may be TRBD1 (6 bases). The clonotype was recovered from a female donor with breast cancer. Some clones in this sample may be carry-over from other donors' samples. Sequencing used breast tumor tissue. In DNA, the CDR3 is TGTGCCAGCAGCTTAGATAGGGCAGGGGCTTCACCCCTCCACTTT. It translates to CASSLDRAGASPLHF.